These 13 T cell receptor beta chains were sequenced from one sample in a study of T cells in Graves' hyperthyroidism and ophthalmopathy. RNA transcripts yielded amplified TCR beta CDR3 regions. The study used the HTBI primer set for a first-round RT-PCR of the TCR CDR3. TCRdb re-analysed the multiplex PCR reads in MiXCR, keeping a single row per CDR3 protein. The sample lists about 520,000 distinct CDR3 sequences, around a quarter occurring once. Sequencing used blood. The receptors derive from a woman in her twenties or thirties with Graves' ophthalmopathy.

This clonotype was observed many times. The chain is built from TRBV7-2 and TRBJ2-4; TRBD1 is a possible D gene (5 bases). The CDR3 runs to 15 residues. V lost 1 base and J lost 6, with 13 bases in between. Germline V gene lookup returns CDR1 SGHTA and CDR2 FQGNSA. This CDR3 is CASSLVGRTRNIQYF. The CDR3 DNA reads as TGTGCCAGCAGCTTAGTGGGGCGGACAAGAAACATTCAGTACTTC.

There are many counts of this clonotype. Here the CDR3 DNA reads TGTGCCAGCGAAGGACTAGCGGGGGGGCCAGGGACCCAGTACTTC. The encoded protein is CASEGLAGGPGTQYF. V usage is TRBV6-1 and J usage is TRBJ2-5; 15 positions match TRBD2. The V gene end was trimmed by 8 bases and the J gene end by 7 bases; junction bases not matched to a gene: 8. Looked up from germline, CDR1 is MNHNS and CDR2 is SASEGT. This CDR3 comprises 15 residues.

This clonotype was seen at least ten times. The rearrangement uses TRBV12-3 or TRBV12-4 and TRBJ2-5; 8 bases match TRBD1. The junction had 17 bases not matched to a gene; V was cut back by 6 bases and J by 5 bases. CDR3 length: 17 residues. The CDR3 region has the DNA TGTGCCAGCAGGGCCCGCCGGGGGCAGGGGGCTCTGGAGACCCAGTACTTC. Protein product: CASRARRGQGALETQYF.

This clonotype was detected ten times or more. V and J are TRBV28 and TRBJ1-1; D remains ambiguous. Germline CDR1 MDHEN, CDR2 SYDVKM. Trimming left V 6 bases short and J 7 bases short, with 27 bases between. This CDR3 has 17 residues. DNA for the CDR3: TGTGCCAGCAGAAAGTCCCGGTTTATTTGGGAGGGAGATGAAGCTTTCTTT. Translating gives CASRKSRFIWEGDEAFF.

V is TRBV24-1 and J is TRBJ1-5, with 8 nucleotides matching TRBD1. J gave up 5 bases and V 3 bases, and 11 bases lay outside the gene matches. The CDR3 length is 17 residues. Germline V gene lookup returns CDR1 KGHDR and CDR2 SFDVKD. CDR3 coding DNA: TGTGCCACCAGTGATCCAAGGACAGGGAAAGGTCATCAGCCCCAGCATTTT. Protein sequence: CATSDPRTGKGHQPQHF.

V and J are TRBV29-1 and TRBJ2-5; D might be TRBD2 (5 bases). The CDR3 sequence is 13 residues long. Trimming left V 8 bases short and J 8 bases short, with 21 bases between. The germline V gene has CDR1 SQVTM and CDR2 ANQGSEA. The CDR3 DNA follows: TGCAGCTTAAGACTAAGTCACGAAGGTACCCAGTACTTC. Its translation: CSLRLSHEGTQYF.

The chain joins TRBV12-5 to TRBJ2-2; 10 bases fit TRBD1. The germline V gene encodes CDR1 LGHNT and CDR2 FRNRAP. V shed 7 bases and J 4 bases; nucleotides not matched to a gene: 9. The CDR3 has 16 residues. This CDR3 reads CASAVTRTGGTGELFF. The CDR3 coding sequence is TGTGCTAGTGCCGTAACGCGGACAGGGGGCACCGGGGAGCTGTTTTTT.

V and J are TRBV13 and TRBJ2-2; D remains ambiguous. The CDR3 totals 20 residues. The V end lost 1 base, the J end lost 0 bases, and 21 bases lay between the germline ends. CDR1 PRHDT and CDR2 FYEKMQ come from the germline V gene (reference sequence). As DNA, the CDR3 is TGTGCCAGCAGCTTAGTAGCCGGGCCACCGCACTTATCGAACACCGGGGAGCTGTTTTTT. As protein: CASSLVAGPPHLSNTGELFF.

The chain joins TRBV6-1 to TRBJ1-1; no clear D. The CDR3 spans 14 residues. Per the germline V gene, CDR1 is MNHNS and CDR2 is SASEGT. The germline V and J ends were trimmed by 9 bases and 6 bases, with 20 bases remaining between them. The CDR3 bases are TGTGCCAGTAGTCCGTTCGAGGGATCCGCTGAAGCTTTCTTT. Translation gives CASSPFEGSAEAFF.

The chain couples TRBV6-2 or TRBV6-3 to TRBJ2-2; TRBD2 matches 10 bases. CDR3 length: 15 amino acids. J lost 4 bases, V lost 8 bases, and 7 bases had no gene match. Germline lookup yields CDR1 MNHEY and CDR2 SVGEGT. DNA for the CDR3: TGTGCCAGCCTCATCGTAGCGGGAGGCACCGGGGAGCTGTTTTTT. It is translated as CASLIVAGGTGELFF.

This clonotype has ten or more counts. The chain links TRBV7-2 to TRBJ1-2; D perhaps matches TRBD1 (5 bases). The CDR3 covers 12 residues. Germline V gives CDR1 SGHTA, CDR2 FQGNSA. V gave up 5 bases and J gave up 8 bases, with 12 bases separating them. The CDR3 is CASSPDTSGYTF. DNA for the CDR3: TGTGCCAGCAGCCCGGACACTAGCGGCTACACCTTC.

This clonotype came up a few times. The genes are TRBV27 and TRBJ2-3; 11 bases fit TRBD2. J was trimmed by 6 bases and V by 4 bases; bases with no gene match: 6. The CDR3 covers 15 residues. Germline V gene data show CDR1 as MNHEY and CDR2 as SMNVEV (reference sequence). The CDR3 loop reads CASSSTSGGPDTQYF. In DNA, the CDR3 is TGTGCCAGCAGTTCAACTAGCGGGGGCCCGGATACGCAGTATTTT.

This clonotype came up many times. The chain employs TRBV28 and TRBJ2-7; TRBD1 matches at 10 bases. Germline CDR1 is MDHEN and CDR2 is SYDVKM. Trimming removed 2 bases from V and 2 bases from J; junction bases left unmatched: 3. The CDR3 runs 15 residues. The CDR3 DNA sequence: TGTGCCAGCAGTTTAGTTGGACAGGGGGCCTACGAGCAGTACTTC. This codes for CASSLVGQGAYEQYF.